This T cell receptor (beta chain) was sequenced for a study of cytomegalovirus exposure and HLA in healthy donors. V lost 5 bases to trimming and J lost 0 bases, with 17 bases between them. This CDR3 is 16 amino acids long. Germline-derived CDR1 and CDR2 are MGHRA and YSYEKL. PCR used 60 Vbeta primers and 13 Jbeta primers. Sequencing used immunoSEQ multiplex PCR; TCRdb keeps in-frame clones, though not all of them. This table holds some 130,000 clones, around 75% found once. The specimen was PBMCs. V and J are TRBV4-1 and TRBJ2-7, with D possibly being TRBD2 (6 bases). The sequence was collected from a middle-aged man in good health and CMV-seronegative. CDR3 sequence: CASSKTGLRSSYEQYF. CDR3 bases: TGCGCCAGCAGCAAAACGGGACTTAGGAGCTCCTACGAGCAGTACTTC.